The next 28 T cell receptor beta chains were all read from a single sample in a study of blood T cell repertoires in COVID-19. Generated by immunoSEQ multiplex PCR, the TCRdb table keeps only in-frame clones and is missing some. The sample lists around 75,000 clones; 80% were seen once. The sequenced sample was peripheral blood. These receptors all stem from a man aged 50-59 years with COVID-19, enrolled during active disease.

This clone showed up just a few times. The V and J genes are TRBV2 and TRBJ2-7; 8 bases are shared with TRBD2. Germline V gene sequence: CDR1 SNHLY, CDR2 FYNNEI. With V trimmed by 0 bases and J by 2 bases, 3 bases remained unmatched. The CDR3 runs 15 residues. The CDR3 region is CASSEATGGAYEQYF. In DNA, the CDR3 is TGTGCCAGCAGTGAAGCTACGGGAGGGGCCTACGAGCAGTACTTC.

The V gene is TRBV18, the J gene TRBJ1-1, with D possibly TRBD1 on 6 matching bases. This CDR3 has 15 residues. Trimming stripped 2 bases from V and 5 bases from J, with 15 bases between. CDR1 is KGHSH and CDR2 is LQKENI in the germline V gene. The CDR3 is CASSPTSGAVTEAFF. DNA for the CDR3: TGTGCCAGCTCACCAACATCAGGGGCGGTTACTGAAGCTTTCTTT.

The chain links TRBV19 to TRBJ1-1, with 8 bases that match TRBD1. The CDR3 contains 14 residues. Germline CDR1 is LNHDA and CDR2 is SQIVND (reference sequence). Losses at the gene ends were 4 bases for V and 0 bases for J; bases not matched to a gene: 1. This chain's CDR3 is CASSKQGVNTEAFF. The CDR3 DNA is TGTGCCAGTAGTAAACAGGGGGTGAACACTGAAGCTTTCTTT.

The chain links TRBV6-5 to TRBJ1-4; no reliable D call. The CDR3 totals 13 residues. CDR1 and CDR2 (germline): MNHEY, SVGAGI. V was cut by 2 bases and J by 5 bases, with 6 bases left in between. CDR3 DNA: TGTGCCAGCAGTTACGAGAGAAATGAAAAACTGTTTTTT. Its protein product is CASSYERNEKLFF.

The rearrangement joins TRBV6-2 or TRBV6-3 to TRBJ2-7; D not certain. Trimming took off 3 bases at V and 3 bases at J, with 12 bases between the two ends. Germline V gene sequence: CDR1 MNHEY, CDR2 SVGEGT. The CDR3 extends over 14 amino acids. The CDR3 sequence: CASSYFTGIYEQYF. The CDR3 DNA reads TGTGCCAGCAGTTATTTCACGGGTATCTACGAGCAGTACTTC.

CDR3 DNA sequence: TGTGCCAGCAGCTCCCCCCTAGCGGGAGGGCCGTACAATGAGCAGTTCTTC. It translates to CASSSPLAGGPYNEQFF. The rearrangement links TRBV7-3 to TRBJ2-1; 12 bases are shared with TRBD2. The CDR3 spans 17 residues. The J segment lost 4 bases and the V segment lost 4 bases, leaving 8 bases of the junction unmatched. Germline CDR1 SGHTA, CDR2 FQGTGA. Full variable domain (rest looked up from reference TRBV7-3 and TRBJ2-1): GAGVSQTPSNKVTEKGKYVELRCDPISGHTALYWYRQSLGQGPEFLIYFQGTGAADDSGLPNDRFFAVRPEGSVSTLKIQRTERGDSAVYLCASSSPLAGGPYNEQFFGPGTRLTVL.

The chain is built from TRBV12-3 or TRBV12-4 and TRBJ2-7; 7 nucleotides agree with TRBD2. The J segment lost 3 bases and the V segment lost 6 bases, leaving 5 bases of the junction unmatched. This CDR3 is 13 amino acids long. CDR3 bases: TGTGCCAGCAGAAGCGGGATGGGCTACGAGCAGTACTTC. Amino acids: CASRSGMGYEQYF.

The chain has TRBV28 and TRBJ2-2, with 7 bases aligning to TRBD2. The V gene's germline CDR1 is MDHEN and CDR2 SYDVKM. The junction had 16 bases not matched to a gene; V was cut back by 4 bases and J by 5 bases. This CDR3 is 18 amino acids long. The CDR3 loop reads CASSSSKGSGGTTGELFF. The CDR3 DNA sequence: TGTGCCAGCAGTTCATCAAAAGGGTCGGGAGGAACTACCGGGGAGCTGTTTTTT.

This rearrangement joins TRBV3-1 (or the pseudogene TRBV3-2) to TRBJ2-3, with 7 bases fitting TRBD2. The CDR3 sequence is 13 residues long. CDR1 is LGHDT, CDR2 YNNKEL, per germline (reference sequence). V shed 6 bases, J shed 6 bases, and the junction held 6 bases outside the gene matches. The CDR3 loop is CASRPGGGDTQYF. As DNA, the CDR3 is TGTGCCAGCAGGCCGGGGGGAGGGGATACGCAGTATTTT.

The chain has TRBV4-3 and TRBJ2-5, with a possible D match to TRBD2 (6 bases). Germline CDR1 reads LGHNA; CDR2 reads YSLEER. The CDR3 spans 17 residues. Trimming left V 5 bases short and J 1 base short, with 20 bases between. CDR3 in amino acids: CASSARVGGVLQETQYF. The CDR3 coding sequence is TGCGCCAGCAGCGCAAGGGTAGGCGGGGTGCTCCAAGAGACCCAGTACTTC.

V and J are TRBV5-5 and TRBJ1-1; D gene ambiguous. CDR3 length equals 13 residues. Germline V lookup: CDR1 SGHKS, CDR2 YYEKEE (reference sequence). V was pared by 3 bases and J by 1 base, with 7 bases between. CDR3 sequence: CASSYRSNTEAFF. The CDR3 DNA follows: TGTGCCAGCAGCTATCGGTCGAACACTGAAGCTTTCTTT.

J is TRBJ2-2 and V is TRBV28; 7 nucleotides match TRBD1. With V trimmed by 4 bases and J by 0 bases, 5 bases remained unmatched. This CDR3 is 16 amino acids long. Looked up from germline, CDR1 is MDHEN and CDR2 is SYDVKM. The CDR3 loop is CASSSTGDPNTGELFF. DNA of the CDR3: TGTGCCAGCAGTTCCACAGGGGACCCGAACACCGGGGAGCTGTTTTTT.

V usage is TRBV21-1 and J usage is TRBJ2-5; the table's TRBD2 call for D was not verified on the DNA. TRBV21-1 is a pseudogene segment. This CDR3 spans 17 amino acids. CDR3 residues: CASSKAGTSGYQETQYF. In DNA, the CDR3 is TGTGCCAGCAGCAAAGCGGGGACTAGCGGTTATCAAGAGACCCAGTACTTC.

The CDR3: CASGGPEAFF. DNA for the CDR3: TGTGCCAGCGGCGGGCCCGAAGCTTTCTTT. The genes are TRBV28 and TRBJ1-1; D remains ambiguous. Trimming removed 8 bases from V and 8 bases from J, with 9 bases in between. Per the germline V gene, CDR1 is MDHEN and CDR2 is SYDVKM. The CDR3 spans 10 residues.

The genes are TRBV28 and TRBJ2-5, with unresolved D. The germline gives CDR1 MDHEN, CDR2 SYDVKM. CDR3 length: 12 amino acids. V lost 10 bases and J 2 bases, leaving 11 bases between the germline ends. The chain's CDR3 is CATSLPQETQYF. In nucleotides, the CDR3 is TGTGCCACCTCACTCCCTCAAGAGACCCAGTACTTC.

The chain employs TRBV3-1 (or the pseudogene TRBV3-2) and TRBJ2-7, with TRBD1 identical over 7 bases. Germline values: CDR1 LGHDT, CDR2 YNNKEL (reference sequence). V shed 0 bases, J shed 3 bases, and the junction held 8 bases outside the gene matches. The CDR3 is 16 amino acids. The CDR3 here is CASSQEGGRVIYEQYF. CDR3 nucleotide sequence: TGTGCCAGCAGCCAAGAAGGGGGCAGGGTAATCTACGAGCAGTACTTC.

This sequence joins TRBV14 and TRBJ2-7, with 10 bases lining up with TRBD2. This CDR3 region has 18 residues. CDR1 is SGHDN, CDR2 FVKESK, per germline. The V segment lost 1 base and the J segment 6 bases; nucleotides outside the gene matches: 15. The CDR3, as DNA: TGTGCCAGCAGCCAAGGTCTAGCGGGAGTAACGTTCCTGTCCGAGCAGTACTTC. The encoded protein is CASSQGLAGVTFLSEQYF.

This clone has more than one count but fewer than ten. V is TRBV6-4 and J is TRBJ2-1; 7 bases align to TRBD2. The germline V gene has CDR1 MRHNA and CDR2 SNTAGT. Trimming cost V 3 bases and J 1 base; bases outside gene matches: 9. The CDR3 runs to 17 residues. The CDR3 coding sequence is TGTGCCAGCAGTGAAACACCTAGCGGCTCATCCTACAATGAGCAGTTCTTC. Encoded protein: CASSETPSGSSYNEQFF.

This clone has more than one count but fewer than ten. The genes are TRBV6-5 and TRBJ1-3; D possibly corresponds to TRBD1 (5 bases). Germline assignment: CDR1 MNHEY and CDR2 SVGAGI. This CDR3 comprises 14 residues. V was trimmed by 5 bases and J by 0 bases, leaving 8 bases between them. CDR3 in DNA: TGTGCCAGCAGTCGACAGAGCTCTGGAAACACCATATATTTT. Translated, it gives CASSRQSSGNTIYF.

The chain couples TRBV3-1 (or the pseudogene TRBV3-2) to TRBJ2-1; TRBD2 aligns across 8 bases. Germline V gives CDR1 LGHDT, CDR2 YNNKEL (reference sequence). The CDR3 covers 15 residues. The trim removed 4 bases at V and 9 bases at J, leaving 11 bases unmatched. Here the CDR3 reads CASSLTTAGDTEQFF. CDR3 DNA sequence: TGTGCCAGCAGCCTAACAACAGCGGGAGATACTGAGCAGTTCTTC.

The chain recombines TRBV28 with TRBJ1-1; TRBD1 matches 8 bases. Germline CDR1 is MDHEN and CDR2 is SYDVKM. With V trimmed by 6 bases and J by 1 base, 10 bases remained unmatched. CDR3 size: 16 residues. CDR3 coding DNA: TGTGCCAGCAGAAGGACAGGGAGGATGGAGAACACTGAAGCTTTCTTT. Encoded protein: CASRRTGRMENTEAFF.

The J gene is TRBJ2-3, the V gene TRBV7-7, with D maybe TRBD1 (6 bases). The CDR3 extends over 15 amino acids. Germline V CDR1 and CDR2: SSHAT, FNYEAQ (reference sequence). This CDR3 is CASAPGAGSTDTQYF. CDR3 sequence (DNA): TGTGCTAGCGCGCCAGGGGCAGGAAGCACAGATACGCAGTATTTT.

The chain uses TRBV24-1 and TRBJ2-3, with D perhaps matching TRBD1 (5 bases). V shed 0 bases and J shed 2 bases, with 11 bases lying between them. Germline values: CDR1 KGHDR, CDR2 SFDVKD. The CDR3 consists of 16 residues. CDR3 DNA: TGTGCCACCAGTGATTTGGCAGGGCCTTACACAGATACGCAGTATTTT. Amino acids: CATSDLAGPYTDTQYF.

This clone was recorded a few times. This chain uses TRBV6-1 with TRBJ1-3, with D perhaps TRBD1 (5 bases). V dropped 2 bases and J dropped 4 bases, with 9 bases sitting between them. The length of the CDR3 is 14 residues. Germline V CDR1 and CDR2: MNHNS, SASEGT. The CDR3 loop is CASSERTGGNTIYF. CDR3 nucleotide sequence: TGTGCCAGCAGTGAACGAACAGGCGGAAACACCATATATTTT.

The gene calls are TRBV29-1 and TRBJ1-6; TRBD1 matches 7 bases. The CDR3 spans 13 residues. In germline, CDR1 is SQVTM, CDR2 ANQGSEA. J was trimmed by 6 bases and V by 4 bases; bases with no gene match: 3. The DNA for the CDR3 is TGCAGCGTTGGAACAGGGGTTAATTCACCCCTCCACTTT. Translating it yields CSVGTGVNSPLHF.

V and J are TRBV19 and TRBJ2-1; possibly TRBD2 for D (7 bases). Germline CDR1 reads LNHDA; CDR2 reads SQIVND (reference sequence). There are 14 residues in the CDR3. V was cut by 10 bases and J by 5 bases, with 18 bases left in between. CDR3 nucleotides: TGTGCCACCGTGGACGGGGGGACAAACAATGAGCAGTTCTTC. Its translation is CATVDGGTNNEQFF.

This clone came up a few times. The J gene is TRBJ2-2, the V gene TRBV5-1; TRBD2 matches at 13 bases. The CDR3 length is 21 residues. CDR1 and CDR2 from the germline V gene are SGHRS and YFSETQ. Losses at the gene ends were 2 bases for V and 1 base for J; bases not matched to a gene: 14. For the CDR3, the DNA is TGCGCCAGCAGCTTTGGGGCCCCAGGACTAGCGGGAGTTGGGAACACCGGGGAGCTGTTTTTT. It specifies CASSFGAPGLAGVGNTGELFF.

This chain links TRBV2 with TRBJ2-5; D might be TRBD1 (6 bases). This CDR3 spans 13 amino acids. In germline, CDR1 is SNHLY, CDR2 FYNNEI. V gave up 8 bases and J gave up 5 bases, with 15 bases separating them. The CDR3 region is CASEGRGWETQYF. DNA for the CDR3: TGTGCCAGCGAGGGCAGGGGATGGGAGACCCAGTACTTC.